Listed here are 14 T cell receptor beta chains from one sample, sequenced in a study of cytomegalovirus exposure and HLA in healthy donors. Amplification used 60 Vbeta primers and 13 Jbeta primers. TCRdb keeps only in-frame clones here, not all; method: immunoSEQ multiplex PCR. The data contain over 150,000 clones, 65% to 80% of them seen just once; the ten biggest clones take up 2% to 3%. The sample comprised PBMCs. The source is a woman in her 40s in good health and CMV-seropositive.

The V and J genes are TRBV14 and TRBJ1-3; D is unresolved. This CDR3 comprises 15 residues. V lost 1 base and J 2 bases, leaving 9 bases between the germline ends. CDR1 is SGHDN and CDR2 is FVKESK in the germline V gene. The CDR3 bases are TGTGCCAGCAGCCAAGTCGGAGGGACTGGAAACACCATATATTTT. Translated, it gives CASSQVGGTGNTIYF.

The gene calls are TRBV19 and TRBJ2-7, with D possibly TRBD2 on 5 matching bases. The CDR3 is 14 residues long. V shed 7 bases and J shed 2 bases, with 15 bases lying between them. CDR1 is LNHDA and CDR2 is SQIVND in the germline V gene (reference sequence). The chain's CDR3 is CASNPGITAYEQYF. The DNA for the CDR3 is TGTGCCAGTAACCCGGGAATCACGGCCTACGAGCAGTACTTC. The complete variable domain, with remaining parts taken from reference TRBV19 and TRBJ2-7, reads DGGITQSPKYLFRKEGQNVTLSCEQNLNHDAMYWYRQDPGQGLRLIYYSQIVNDFQKGDIAEGYSVSREKKESFPLTVTSAQKNPTAFYLCASNPGITAYEQYFGPGTRLTVT.

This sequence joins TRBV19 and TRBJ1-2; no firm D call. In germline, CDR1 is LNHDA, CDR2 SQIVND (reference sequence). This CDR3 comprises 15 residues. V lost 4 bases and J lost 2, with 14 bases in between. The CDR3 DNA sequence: TGTGCCAGTAGTACGGCGAGCACGGGGAACTATGGCTACACCTTC. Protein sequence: CASSTASTGNYGYTF. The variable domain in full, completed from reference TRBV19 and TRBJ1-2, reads DGGITQSPKYLFRKEGQNVTLSCEQNLNHDAMYWYRQDPGQGLRLIYYSQIVNDFQKGDIAEGYSVSREKKESFPLTVTSAQKNPTAFYLCASSTASTGNYGYTFGSGTRLTVV.

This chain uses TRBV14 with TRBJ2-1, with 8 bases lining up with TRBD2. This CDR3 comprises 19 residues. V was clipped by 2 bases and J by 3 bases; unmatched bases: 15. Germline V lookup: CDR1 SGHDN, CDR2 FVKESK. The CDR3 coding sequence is TGTGCCAGCAGCCAATGGACAGCGGGGGCCCTTATCTACTACAATGAGCAGTTCTTC. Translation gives CASSQWTAGALIYYNEQFF.

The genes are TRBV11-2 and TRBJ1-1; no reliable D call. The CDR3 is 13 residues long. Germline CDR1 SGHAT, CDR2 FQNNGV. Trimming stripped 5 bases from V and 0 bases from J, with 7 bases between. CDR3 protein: CASSQQMNTEAFF. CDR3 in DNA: TGTGCCAGCAGCCAACAAATGAACACTGAAGCTTTCTTT.

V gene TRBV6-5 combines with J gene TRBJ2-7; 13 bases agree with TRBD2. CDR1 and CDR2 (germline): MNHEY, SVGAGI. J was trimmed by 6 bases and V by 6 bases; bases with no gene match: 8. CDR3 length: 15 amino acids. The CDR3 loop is CASRSGLAGVGEQYF. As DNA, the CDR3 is TGTGCCAGCAGATCCGGACTAGCGGGGGTGGGCGAGCAGTACTTC.

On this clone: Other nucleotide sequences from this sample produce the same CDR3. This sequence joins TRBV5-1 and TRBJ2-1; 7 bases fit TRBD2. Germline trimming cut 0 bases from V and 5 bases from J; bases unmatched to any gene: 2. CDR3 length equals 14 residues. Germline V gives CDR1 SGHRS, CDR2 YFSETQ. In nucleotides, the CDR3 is TGCGCCAGCAGCTTGGGTCTAGCGGACAATGAGCAGTTCTTC. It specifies CASSLGLADNEQFF.

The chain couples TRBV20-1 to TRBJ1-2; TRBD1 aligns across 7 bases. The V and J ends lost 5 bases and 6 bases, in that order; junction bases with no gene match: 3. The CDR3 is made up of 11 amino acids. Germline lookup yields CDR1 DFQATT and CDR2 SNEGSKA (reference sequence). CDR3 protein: CSASTGDGYTF. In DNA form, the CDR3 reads TGCAGTGCTTCCACAGGGGATGGCTACACCTTC.

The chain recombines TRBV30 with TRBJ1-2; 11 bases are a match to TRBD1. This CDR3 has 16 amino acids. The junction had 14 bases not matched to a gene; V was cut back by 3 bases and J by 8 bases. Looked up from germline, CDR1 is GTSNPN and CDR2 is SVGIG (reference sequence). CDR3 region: CAWRNGGTGGTRGYTF. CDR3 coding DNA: TGTGCCTGGAGAAACGGTGGGACAGGGGGGACGAGGGGCTACACCTTC.

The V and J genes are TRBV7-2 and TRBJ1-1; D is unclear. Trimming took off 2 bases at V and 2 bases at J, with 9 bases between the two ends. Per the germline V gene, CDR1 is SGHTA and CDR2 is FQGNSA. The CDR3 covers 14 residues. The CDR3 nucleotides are TGTGCCAGCAGCTTACTGTACACCAACACTGAAGCTTTCTTT. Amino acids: CASSLLYTNTEAFF.

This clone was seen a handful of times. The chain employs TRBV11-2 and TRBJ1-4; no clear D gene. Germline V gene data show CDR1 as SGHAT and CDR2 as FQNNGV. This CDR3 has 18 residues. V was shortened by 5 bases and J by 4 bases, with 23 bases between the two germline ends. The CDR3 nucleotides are TGTGCCAGCAGCGTGAACGGAGGAGGTCTCGGAGTTAATGAAAAACTGTTTTTT. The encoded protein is CASSVNGGGLGVNEKLFF.

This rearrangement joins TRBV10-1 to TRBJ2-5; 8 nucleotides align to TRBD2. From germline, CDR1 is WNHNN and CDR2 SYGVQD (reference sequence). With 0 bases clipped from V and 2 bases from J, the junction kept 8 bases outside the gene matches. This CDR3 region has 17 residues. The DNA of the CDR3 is TGCGCCAGCAGTGAGTCAGCCCAGCGGGGGACTCAAGAGACCCAGTACTTC. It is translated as CASSESAQRGTQETQYF.

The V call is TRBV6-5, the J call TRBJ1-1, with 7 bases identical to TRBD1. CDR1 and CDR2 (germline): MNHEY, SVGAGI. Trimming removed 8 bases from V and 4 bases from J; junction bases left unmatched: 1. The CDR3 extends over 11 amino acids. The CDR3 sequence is CASQGGTEAFF. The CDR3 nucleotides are TGTGCCAGCCAGGGGGGCACTGAAGCTTTCTTT.

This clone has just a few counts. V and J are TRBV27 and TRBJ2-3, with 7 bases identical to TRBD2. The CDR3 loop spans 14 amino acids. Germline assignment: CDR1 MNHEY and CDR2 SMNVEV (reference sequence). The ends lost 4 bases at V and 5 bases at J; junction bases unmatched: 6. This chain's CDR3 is CASSSRGGEDTQYF. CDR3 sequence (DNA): TGTGCCAGCAGTTCCCGGGGAGGGGAAGATACGCAGTATTTT.